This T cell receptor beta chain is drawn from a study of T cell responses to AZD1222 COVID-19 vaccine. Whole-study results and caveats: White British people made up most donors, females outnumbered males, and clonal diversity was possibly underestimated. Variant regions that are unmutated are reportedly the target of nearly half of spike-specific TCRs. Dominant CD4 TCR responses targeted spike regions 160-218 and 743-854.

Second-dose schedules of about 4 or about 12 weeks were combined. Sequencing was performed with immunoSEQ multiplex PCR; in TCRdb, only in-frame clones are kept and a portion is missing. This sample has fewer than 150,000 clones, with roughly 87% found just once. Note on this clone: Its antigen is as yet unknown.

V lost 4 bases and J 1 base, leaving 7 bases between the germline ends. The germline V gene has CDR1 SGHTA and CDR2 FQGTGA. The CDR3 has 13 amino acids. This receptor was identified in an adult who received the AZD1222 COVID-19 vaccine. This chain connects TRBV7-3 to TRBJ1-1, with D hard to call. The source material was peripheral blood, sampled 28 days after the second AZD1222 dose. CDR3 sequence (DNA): TGTGCCAGCAGCTCCATGGAGAACACTGAAGCTTTCTTT. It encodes CASSSMENTEAFF.